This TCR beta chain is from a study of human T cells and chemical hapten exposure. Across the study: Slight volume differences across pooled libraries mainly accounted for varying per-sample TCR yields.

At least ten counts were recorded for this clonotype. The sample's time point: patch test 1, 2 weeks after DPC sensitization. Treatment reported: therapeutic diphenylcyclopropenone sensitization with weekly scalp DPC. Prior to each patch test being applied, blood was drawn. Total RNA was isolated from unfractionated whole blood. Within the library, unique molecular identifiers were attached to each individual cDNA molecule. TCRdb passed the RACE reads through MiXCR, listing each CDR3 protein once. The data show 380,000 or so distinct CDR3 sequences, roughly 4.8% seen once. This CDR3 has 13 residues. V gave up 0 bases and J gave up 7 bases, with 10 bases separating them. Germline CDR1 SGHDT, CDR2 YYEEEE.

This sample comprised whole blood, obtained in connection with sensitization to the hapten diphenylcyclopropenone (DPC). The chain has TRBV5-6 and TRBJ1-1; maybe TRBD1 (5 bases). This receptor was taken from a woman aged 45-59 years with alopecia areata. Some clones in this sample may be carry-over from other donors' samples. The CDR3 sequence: CASSLGQGYEAFF. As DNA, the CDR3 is TGTGCCAGCAGCTTGGGGCAGGGATATGAAGCTTTCTTT.